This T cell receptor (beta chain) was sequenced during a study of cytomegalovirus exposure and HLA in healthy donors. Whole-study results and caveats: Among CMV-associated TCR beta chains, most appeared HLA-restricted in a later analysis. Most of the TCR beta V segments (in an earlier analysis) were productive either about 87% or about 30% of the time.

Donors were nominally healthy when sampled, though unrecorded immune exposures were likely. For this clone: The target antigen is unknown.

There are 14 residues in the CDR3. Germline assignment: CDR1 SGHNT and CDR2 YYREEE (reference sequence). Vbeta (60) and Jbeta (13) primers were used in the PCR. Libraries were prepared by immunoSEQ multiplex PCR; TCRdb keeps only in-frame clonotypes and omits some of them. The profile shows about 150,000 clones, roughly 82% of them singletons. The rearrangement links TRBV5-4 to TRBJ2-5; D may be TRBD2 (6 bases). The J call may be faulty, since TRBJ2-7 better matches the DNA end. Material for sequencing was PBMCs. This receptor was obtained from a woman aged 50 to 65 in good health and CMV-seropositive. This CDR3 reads CASSLGSGEYEQYF. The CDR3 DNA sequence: TGTGCCAGCAGCTTGGGTAGCGGAGAATACGAGCAGTACTTC.